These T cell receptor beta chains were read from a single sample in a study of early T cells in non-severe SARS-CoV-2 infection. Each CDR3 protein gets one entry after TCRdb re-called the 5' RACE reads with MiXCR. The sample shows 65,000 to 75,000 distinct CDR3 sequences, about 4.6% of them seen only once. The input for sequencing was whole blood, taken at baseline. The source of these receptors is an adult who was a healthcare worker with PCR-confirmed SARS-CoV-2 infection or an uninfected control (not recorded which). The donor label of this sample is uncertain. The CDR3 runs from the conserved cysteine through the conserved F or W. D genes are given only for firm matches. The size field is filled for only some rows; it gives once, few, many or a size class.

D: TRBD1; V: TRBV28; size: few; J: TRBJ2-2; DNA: TGTGCCAGCAGTTACCCAGGACAGGGATTCGGGGAGCTGTTTTTT; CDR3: CASSYPGQGFGELFF
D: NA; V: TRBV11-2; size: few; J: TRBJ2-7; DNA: TGTGCCAGCAGCTCGACGGGGCAGTACTTC; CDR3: CASSSTGQYF
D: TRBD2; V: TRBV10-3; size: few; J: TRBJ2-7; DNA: TGTGCCATCAGTGTCCAGCGGGGGGCGGGATACGAGCAGTACTTC; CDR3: CAISVQRGAGYEQYF
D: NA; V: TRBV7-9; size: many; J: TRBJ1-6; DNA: TGTGCCAGCAGCTTATTGATGGATTCACCCCTCCACTTT; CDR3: CASSLLMDSPLHF
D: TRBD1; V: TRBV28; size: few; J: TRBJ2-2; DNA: TGTGCCAGCTATTCCCTCCCGGGACAGGGGACGAACACCGGGGAGCTGTTTTTT; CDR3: CASYSLPGQGTNTGELFF
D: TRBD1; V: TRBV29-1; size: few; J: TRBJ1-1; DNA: TGCAGCGTTCAGAGGGACAGGGGGAACACTGAAGCTTTCTTT; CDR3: CSVQRDRGNTEAFF
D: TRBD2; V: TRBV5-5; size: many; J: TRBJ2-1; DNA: TGTGCCAGCAGCTTAGGCGGGGGGGCCGAGTTCTTC; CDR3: CASSLGGGAEFF
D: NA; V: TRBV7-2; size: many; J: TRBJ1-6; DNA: TGTGCCAGCAGCTTAGGAGGGGATAATTCACCCCTCCACTTT; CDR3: CASSLGGDNSPLHF
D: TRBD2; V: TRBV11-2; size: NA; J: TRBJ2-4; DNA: TGTGCCAGCAGACCCGCGGGGGGGGCCCAAAACATTCAGTACTTC; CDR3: CASRPAGGAQNIQYF
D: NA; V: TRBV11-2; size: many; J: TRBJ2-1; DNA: TGTGCCAGCAGCCAACAGGGCGGGGGTGTCCGGTCGGAGCAGTTCTTC; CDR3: CASSQQGGGVRSEQFF
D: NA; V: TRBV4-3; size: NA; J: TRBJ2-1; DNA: TGCGCCAGCAGCCAAGATACAGGAGGATACAATGAGCAGTTCTTC; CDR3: CASSQDTGGYNEQFF
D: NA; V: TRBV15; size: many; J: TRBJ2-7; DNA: TGTGCCACCAGCAGAGGATCAAGCTCCTACGAGCAGTACTTC; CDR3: CATSRGSSSYEQYF
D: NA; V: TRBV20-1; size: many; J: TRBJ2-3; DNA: TGCACAGTCCGGGACCCTCGATGGGATACGCAGTATTTT; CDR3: CTVRDPRWDTQYF
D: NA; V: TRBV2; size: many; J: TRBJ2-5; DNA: TGTGCCAGCAGTGAAGGACAGCAAGAGACCCAGTACTTC; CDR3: CASSEGQQETQYF
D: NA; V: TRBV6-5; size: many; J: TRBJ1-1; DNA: TGTGCCAGCAGAACGGACATTCTTAGTTGGGCTTTCTTT; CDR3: CASRTDILSWAFF
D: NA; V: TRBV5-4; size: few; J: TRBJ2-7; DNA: TGTGCCAGCAGCTTGGCCGTCGGACAATCCTACGAGCAGTACTTC; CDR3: CASSLAVGQSYEQYF
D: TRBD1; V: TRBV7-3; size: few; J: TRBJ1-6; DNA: TGTGCCAGCAGCCCGGGACAGGGCGGATCACCCCTCCACTTT; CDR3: CASSPGQGGSPLHF
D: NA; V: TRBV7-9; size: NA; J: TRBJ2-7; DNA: TGTGCCAGCAGCCCCGGTCCGGGGAGTCGCTCCTACGAGCAGTACTTC; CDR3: CASSPGPGSRSYEQYF
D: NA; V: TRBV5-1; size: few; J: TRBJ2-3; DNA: TGCGCCAACAGCTATACGCAGAGATCCACAGATACGCAGTATTTT; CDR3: CANSYTQRSTDTQYF
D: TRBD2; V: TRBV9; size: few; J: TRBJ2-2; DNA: TGTGCCAGCAGCGCCCAGCGGGGGGCCAGTACCGGGGAGCTGTTTTTT; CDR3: CASSAQRGASTGELFF
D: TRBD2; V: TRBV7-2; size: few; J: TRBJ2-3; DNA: TGTGCCAGCAGCTTAGGATCAAGCGGGGGCCCCACAGATACGCAGTATTTT; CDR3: CASSLGSSGGPTDTQYF
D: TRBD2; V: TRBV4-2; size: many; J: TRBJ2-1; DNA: TGTGCCAGCAGCCTTAGCGGGGGAAGGGGTGAGCAGTTCTTC; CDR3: CASSLSGGRGEQFF
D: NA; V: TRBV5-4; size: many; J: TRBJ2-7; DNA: TGTGCCAGCAGCTCGGGACCGATCTACGAGCAGTACTTC; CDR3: CASSSGPIYEQYF
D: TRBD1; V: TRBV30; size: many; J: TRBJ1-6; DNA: TGTGCCTGGGACTCCGGGACAGGGTTGGATTCACCCCTCCACTTT; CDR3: CAWDSGTGLDSPLHF
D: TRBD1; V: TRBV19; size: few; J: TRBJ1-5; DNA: TGTGCCAGTAGAAGGGGACAGGGGCGTTACAATCAGCCCCAGCATTTT; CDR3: CASRRGQGRYNQPQHF
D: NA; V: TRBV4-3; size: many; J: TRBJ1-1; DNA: TGCGCCAGCAGCCAAGATGCCGGGGGCTTCACTGAAGCTTTCTTT; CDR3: CASSQDAGGFTEAFF
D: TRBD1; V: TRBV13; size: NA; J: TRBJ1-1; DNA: TGTGCCAGCACCAGACAGGGAGTGAACACTGAAGCTTTCTTT; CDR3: CASTRQGVNTEAFF
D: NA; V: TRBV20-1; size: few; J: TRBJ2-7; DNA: TGCAGTGCTAGAAGAAGTCCCAGTGTAAACGAGCAGTACTTC; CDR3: CSARRSPSVNEQYF
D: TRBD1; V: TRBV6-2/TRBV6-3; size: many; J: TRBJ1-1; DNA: TGTGCCAGCAGAGGCCGGACAGGCTGGTCCGCTGAAGCTTTCTTT; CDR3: CASRGRTGWSAEAFF
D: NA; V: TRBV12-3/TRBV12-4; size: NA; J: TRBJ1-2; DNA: TGTGCCAGCAGTTTGAGGCAGGGAGCTAACTATGGCTACACCTTC; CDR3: CASSLRQGANYGYTF
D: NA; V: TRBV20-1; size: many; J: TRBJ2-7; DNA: TGCAGTGCTCCTACCGGCTGGTCCTACGAGCAGTACTTC; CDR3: CSAPTGWSYEQYF
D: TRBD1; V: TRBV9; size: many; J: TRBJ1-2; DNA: TGTGCCAGCAGCGTAGATCCAGGGGGCGGCTATGGCTACACCTTC; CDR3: CASSVDPGGGYGYTF
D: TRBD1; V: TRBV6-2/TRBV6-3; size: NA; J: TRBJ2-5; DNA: TGTGCCAGCAGTTACCCTAGAGATGGACAGGGGGAAGAGACCCAGTACTTC; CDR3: CASSYPRDGQGEETQYF
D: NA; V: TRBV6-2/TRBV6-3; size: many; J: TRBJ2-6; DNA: TGTGCCAGCAACCCAACTGGGGCCAACGTCCTGACTTTC; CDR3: CASNPTGANVLTF
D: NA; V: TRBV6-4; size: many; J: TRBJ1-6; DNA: TGTGCCAGCAGAAGCAGTCCTATCAACAATTCACCCCTCCACTTT; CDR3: CASRSSPINNSPLHF
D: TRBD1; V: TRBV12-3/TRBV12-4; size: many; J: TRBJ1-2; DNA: TGTGCCAGCAGGTCTGGGACAGGGGGCGCGGGCTATGGCTACACCTTC; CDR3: CASRSGTGGAGYGYTF
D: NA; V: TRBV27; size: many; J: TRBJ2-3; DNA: TGTGCCAGCAGTTTATGGGACCCCAGGGGTTGGACAGATACGCAGTATTTT; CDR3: CASSLWDPRGWTDTQYF
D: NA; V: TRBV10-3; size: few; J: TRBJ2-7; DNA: TGTGCCATCAGTGCCCTCGACAGGGAGGATCCCTACGAGCAGTACTTC; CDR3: CAISALDREDPYEQYF
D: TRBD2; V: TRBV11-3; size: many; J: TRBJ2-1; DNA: TGTGCCAGCAGCTTAGATCCCCGGGCTAGCGGGGGCCGGCGCAATGAGCAGTTCTTC; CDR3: CASSLDPRASGGRRNEQFF
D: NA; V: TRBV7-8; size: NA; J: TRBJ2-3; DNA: TGTGCCAGCAGCTTGGACGGAAAACTCACAGATACGCAGTATTTT; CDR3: CASSLDGKLTDTQYF
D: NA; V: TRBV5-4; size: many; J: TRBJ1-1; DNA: TGTGCCAGCAGCAAAGGGACGCCTCGGAACACTGAAGCTTTCTTT; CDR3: CASSKGTPRNTEAFF
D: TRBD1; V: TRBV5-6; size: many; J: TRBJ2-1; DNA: TGTGCCAGCAGCTCCGGGACAGTCATCCATGAGCAGTTCTTC; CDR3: CASSSGTVIHEQFF
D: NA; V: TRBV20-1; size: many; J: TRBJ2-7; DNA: TGCAGTGCTAGCTTATCCTACGAGCAGTACTTC; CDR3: CSASLSYEQYF
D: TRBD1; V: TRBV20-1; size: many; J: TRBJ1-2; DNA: TGCAGTGCTGGAACCGGGACAGGGGGCCGTGGCTACACCTTC; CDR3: CSAGTGTGGRGYTF
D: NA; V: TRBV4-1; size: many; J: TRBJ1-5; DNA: TGCGCCAGCAGCCAAGCTCCGGGCAGGGGAATCGATCAGCCCCAGCATTTT; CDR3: CASSQAPGRGIDQPQHF
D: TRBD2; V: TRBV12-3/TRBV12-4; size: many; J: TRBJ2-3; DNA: TGTGCCAGCAGTTCGAGCGGGTTGGGACTAGCAACAGATACGCAGTATTTT; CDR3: CASSSSGLGLATDTQYF
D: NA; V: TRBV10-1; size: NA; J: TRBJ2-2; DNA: TGCGCCAGCGCCGTAGCCCCTCTTGGCACCGGGGAGCTGTTTTTT; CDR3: CASAVAPLGTGELFF
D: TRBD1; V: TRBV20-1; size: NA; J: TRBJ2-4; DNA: TGCAGTGCCAGGGGGAAACAGGGAAACATTCAGTACTTC; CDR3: CSARGKQGNIQYF
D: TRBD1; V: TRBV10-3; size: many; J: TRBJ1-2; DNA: TGTGCCATCAGGGACAGGAACAAGCCGTCAAACTATGGCTACACCTTC; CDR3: CAIRDRNKPSNYGYTF
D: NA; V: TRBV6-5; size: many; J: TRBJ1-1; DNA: TGTGCCAGCAGGTCCACAGGGATGGACACTGAAGCTTTCTTT; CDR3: CASRSTGMDTEAFF
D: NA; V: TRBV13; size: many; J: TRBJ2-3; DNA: TGTGCCAGCAGTTCTACAGGGACCTCGGGCACAGATACGCAGTATTTT; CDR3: CASSSTGTSGTDTQYF
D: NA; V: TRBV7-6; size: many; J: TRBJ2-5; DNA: TGTGCCAGCAGCCAAACTAGGGTAGAGACCCAGTACTTC; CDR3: CASSQTRVETQYF
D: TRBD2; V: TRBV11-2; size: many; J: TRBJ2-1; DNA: TGTGCCAGCAGCTCGACTAGCGGTGTCGCCTACAATGAGCAGTTCTTC; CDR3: CASSSTSGVAYNEQFF
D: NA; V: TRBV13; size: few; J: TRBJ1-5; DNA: TGTGCCAGCAGCTTAGGGGGGCAGCCCCAGCATTTT; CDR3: CASSLGGQPQHF